This is a list of T cell receptor beta chains from one sample in a study of T cells after posttransplantation cyclophosphamide. Repertoires were generated with immunoSEQ multiplex PCR, while TCRdb's copy carries only in-frame clones and drops some. The repertoire includes about 28,000 clones, 86% of them detected once, and roughly 3.3% sits in the top ten. What was sequenced was PBMCs. These receptors all come from a man between 50 and 59 years old. CDR3s include the opening cysteine and the closing phenylalanine or tryptophan. Fields, in order: V gene, CDR3 protein.

v_gene: TRBV30
CDR3aa: CAWRSRDRGWETQYF

v_gene: TRBV19
CDR3aa: CATKPGQGGQPQHF

v_gene: TRBV11-3
CDR3aa: CASSSIRGKSEGYTF

v_gene: TRBV7-9
CDR3aa: CASSLTLDNQQYF

v_gene: TRBV18
CDR3aa: CASSPGPGTGQYF

v_gene: TRBV7-2
CDR3aa: CASSLADINTEAFF

v_gene: TRBV9
CDR3aa: CASTSAQAHTDTQYF

v_gene: TRBV30
CDR3aa: CAWSAGGAEAFF

v_gene: TRBV5-1
CDR3aa: CASSSGTGYNEQFF

v_gene: TRBV5-1
CDR3aa: CASSEGLAGGLELFF

v_gene: TRBV7-9
CDR3aa: CASSAGTDTQYF

v_gene: TRBV6-6
CDR3aa: CASSTRSQYNSPLHF

v_gene: TRBV5-1
CDR3aa: CASSLGTGGSMQETQYF

v_gene: TRBV10-3
CDR3aa: CAISERQENEQYF

v_gene: TRBV27
CDR3aa: CASKLGHTGELFF